This T cell receptor (beta chain) was captured in a study of blood T cell repertoires in COVID-19. After removal of 0 bases from V and 6 bases from J, the junction contained 8 bases not matched to a gene. This CDR3 is 17 amino acids long. Per the germline V gene, CDR1 is LGHNA and CDR2 is YNFKEQ. Source study methods: For nucleated cells, counts were estimated from reference gene primer amplification. Profiling relied on immunoSEQ multiplex PCR, and the TCRdb table lists in-frame clones only, not all of them. Clone size and V and J calls were adopted from that table, with D and trimming inferred from the DNA. Of 50,000 to 75,000 clones in the sample, 65% to 80% were seen once.

This rearrangement joins TRBV4-2 to TRBJ2-3, with 11 bases aligning to TRBD2. This clonotype was sampled from a human donor in a cohort sampled during active COVID-19. Sequencing was performed on peripheral blood. This CDR3 is CASSQEGSGGARDTQYF. The CDR3 DNA sequence: TGTGCCAGCAGCCAAGAGGGTAGCGGGGGGGCCCGGGATACGCAGTATTTT.